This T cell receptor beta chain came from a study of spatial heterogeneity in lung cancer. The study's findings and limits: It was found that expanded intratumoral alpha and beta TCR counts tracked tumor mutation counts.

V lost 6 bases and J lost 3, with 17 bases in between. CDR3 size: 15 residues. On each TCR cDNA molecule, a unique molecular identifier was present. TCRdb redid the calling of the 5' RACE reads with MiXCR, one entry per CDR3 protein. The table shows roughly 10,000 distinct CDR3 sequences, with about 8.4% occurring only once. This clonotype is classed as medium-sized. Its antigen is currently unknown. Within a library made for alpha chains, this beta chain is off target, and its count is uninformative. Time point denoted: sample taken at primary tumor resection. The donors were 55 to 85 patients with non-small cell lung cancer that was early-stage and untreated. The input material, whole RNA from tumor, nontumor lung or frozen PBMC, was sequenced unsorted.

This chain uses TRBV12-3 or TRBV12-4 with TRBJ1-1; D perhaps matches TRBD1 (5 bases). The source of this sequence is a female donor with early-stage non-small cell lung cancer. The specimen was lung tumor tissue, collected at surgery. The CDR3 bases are TGTGCCAGCAGCCCCGGCCGCGTGGGACACACTGAAGCTTTCTTT. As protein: CASSPGRVGHTEAFF.